The T cell receptor (beta chain) described here comes from a study of blood T cell repertoires in COVID-19. Sequencing was performed with immunoSEQ multiplex PCR; in TCRdb, only in-frame clones are kept and a portion is missing. The data hold approximately 230,000 clones, with around 80% observed a single time. The CDR3 is 14 residues long. The germline gives CDR1 SGHNT, CDR2 YYREEE (reference sequence). Trimming cost V 4 bases and J 2 bases; bases outside gene matches: 3. The source of this sequence is a man aged 35-49 years who had recovered from COVID-19. The specimen was PBMCs or T cells enriched from blood (not recorded which). This sequence joins TRBV5-4 and TRBJ1-1, with 9 bases fitting TRBD1. The CDR3 nucleotides read TGTGCCAGCAGCGGGGGACAGGGAAACACTGAAGCTTTCTTT. It is translated as CASSGGQGNTEAFF.